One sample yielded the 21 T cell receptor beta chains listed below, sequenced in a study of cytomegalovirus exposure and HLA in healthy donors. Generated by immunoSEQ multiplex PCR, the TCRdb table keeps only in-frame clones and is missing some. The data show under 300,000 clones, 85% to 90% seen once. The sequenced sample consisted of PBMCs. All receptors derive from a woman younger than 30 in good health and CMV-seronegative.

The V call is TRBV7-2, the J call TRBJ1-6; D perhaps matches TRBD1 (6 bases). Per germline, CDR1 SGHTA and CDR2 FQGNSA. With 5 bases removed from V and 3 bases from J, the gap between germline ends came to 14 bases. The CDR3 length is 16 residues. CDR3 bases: TGTGCCAGCAGCGAGGGGGGGGCCCTCTATAATTCACCCCTCCACTTT. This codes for CASSEGGALYNSPLHF. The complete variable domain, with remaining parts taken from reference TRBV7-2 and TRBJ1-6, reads GAGVSQSPSNKVTEKGKDVELRCDPISGHTALYWYRQSLGQGLEFLIYFQGNSAPDKSGLPSDRFSAERTGGSVSTLTIQRTQQEDSAVYLCASSEGGALYNSPLHFGNGTRLTVT.

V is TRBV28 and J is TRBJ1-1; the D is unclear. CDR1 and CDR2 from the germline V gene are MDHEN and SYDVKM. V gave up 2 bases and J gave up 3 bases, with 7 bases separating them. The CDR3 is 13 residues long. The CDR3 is CASSLKRDTEAFF. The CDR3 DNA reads TGTGCCAGCAGTTTAAAGAGGGACACTGAAGCTTTCTTT. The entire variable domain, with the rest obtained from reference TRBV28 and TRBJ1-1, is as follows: DVKVTQSSRYLVKRTGEKVFLECVQDMDHENMFWYRQDPGLGLRLIYFSYDVKMKEKGDIPEGYSVSREKKERFSLILESASTNQTSMYLCASSLKRDTEAFFGQGTRLTVV.

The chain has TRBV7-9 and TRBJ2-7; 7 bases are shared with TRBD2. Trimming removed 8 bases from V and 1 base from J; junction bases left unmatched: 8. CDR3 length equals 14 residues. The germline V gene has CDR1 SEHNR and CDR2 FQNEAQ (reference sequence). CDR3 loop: CASGGPSGSYEQYV. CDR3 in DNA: TGTGCCAGCGGTGGTCCTAGCGGTTCCTACGAGCAGTACGTC.

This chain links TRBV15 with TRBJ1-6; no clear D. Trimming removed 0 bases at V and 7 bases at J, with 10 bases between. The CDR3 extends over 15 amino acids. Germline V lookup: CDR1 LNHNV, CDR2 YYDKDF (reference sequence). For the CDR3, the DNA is TGTGCCACCAGCAGAGAAGAAATCCGGAATTCACCCCTCCACTTT. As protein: CATSREEIRNSPLHF.

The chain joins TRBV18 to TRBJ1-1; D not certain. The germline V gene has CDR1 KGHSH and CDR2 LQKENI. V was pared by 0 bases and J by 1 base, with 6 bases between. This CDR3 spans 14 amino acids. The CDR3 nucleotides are TGTGCCAGCTCACCACCGTCGGGGAACACTGAAGCTTTCTTT. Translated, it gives CASSPPSGNTEAFF.

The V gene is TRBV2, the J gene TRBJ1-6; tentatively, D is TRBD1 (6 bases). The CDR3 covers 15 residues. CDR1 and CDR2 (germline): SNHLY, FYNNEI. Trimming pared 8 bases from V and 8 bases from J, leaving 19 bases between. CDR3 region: CASVRDAGADSPLHF. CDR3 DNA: TGTGCCAGCGTTCGCGACGCGGGGGCGGATTCACCCCTCCACTTT.

CDR3 region: CASSLAPGVPTYEQYF. The CDR3 nucleotides are TGTGCCAGCAGCTTAGCCCCCGGGGTTCCCACCTACGAGCAGTACTTC. This chain links TRBV7-8 with TRBJ2-7, with a possible D match to TRBD2 (5 bases). The CDR3 loop spans 16 amino acids. Germline-derived CDR1 and CDR2 are SGHVS and FQNEAQ. V shed 0 bases and J shed 2 bases, with 14 bases lying between them. The full variable domain, completed using reference TRBV7-8 and TRBJ2-7, is GAGVSQSPRYKVAKRGQDVALRCDPISGHVSLFWYQQALGQGPEFLTYFQNEAQLDKSGLPSDRFFAERPEGSVSTLKIQRTQQEDSAVYLCASSLAPGVPTYEQYFGPGTRLTVT.

CDR3 coding DNA: TGTGCCAGCAGCATACGACAGGGATACATCACTGAAGCTTTCTTT. Amino acid sequence: CASSIRQGYITEAFF. The chain recombines TRBV11-2 with TRBJ1-1; 7 nucleotides match TRBD1. V lost 5 bases to trimming and J lost 4 bases; unmatched junction nucleotides: 10. Germline V gene lookup returns CDR1 SGHAT and CDR2 FQNNGV. The CDR3 consists of 15 residues.

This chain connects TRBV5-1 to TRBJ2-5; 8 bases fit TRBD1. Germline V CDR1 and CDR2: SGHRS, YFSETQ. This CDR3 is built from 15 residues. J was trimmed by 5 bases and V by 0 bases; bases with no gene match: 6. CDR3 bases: TGCGCCAGCAGCTTGGCAAGACAGGGGCGGGAGACCCAGTACTTC. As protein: CASSLARQGRETQYF.

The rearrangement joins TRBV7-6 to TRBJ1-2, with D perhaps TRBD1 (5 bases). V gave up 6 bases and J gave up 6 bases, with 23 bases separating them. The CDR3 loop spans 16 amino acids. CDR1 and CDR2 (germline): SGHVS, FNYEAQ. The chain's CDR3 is CASSPIGGTPPDGYTF. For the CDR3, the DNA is TGTGCCAGCAGTCCCATCGGGGGGACGCCCCCCGATGGCTACACCTTC.

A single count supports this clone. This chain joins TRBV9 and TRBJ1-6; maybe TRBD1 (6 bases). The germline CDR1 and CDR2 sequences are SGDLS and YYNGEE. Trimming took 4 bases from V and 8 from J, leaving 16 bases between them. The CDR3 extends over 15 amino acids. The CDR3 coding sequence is TGTGCCAGCAGCCAAAGGGGGATTTTGGATTCACCCCTCCACTTT. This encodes CASSQRGILDSPLHF. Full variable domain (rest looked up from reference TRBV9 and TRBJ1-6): DSGVTQTPKHLITATGQRVTLRCSPRSGDLSVYWYQQSLDQGLQFLIQYYNGEERAKGNILERFSAQQFPDLHSELNLSSLELGDSALYFCASSQRGILDSPLHFGNGTRLTVT.

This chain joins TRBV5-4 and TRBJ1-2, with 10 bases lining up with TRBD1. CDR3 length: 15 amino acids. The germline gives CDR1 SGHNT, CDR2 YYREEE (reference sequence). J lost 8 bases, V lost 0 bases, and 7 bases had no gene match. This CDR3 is CASSLAGQGYEGYTF. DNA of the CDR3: TGTGCCAGCAGCTTGGCGGGACAGGGGTACGAAGGCTACACCTTC.

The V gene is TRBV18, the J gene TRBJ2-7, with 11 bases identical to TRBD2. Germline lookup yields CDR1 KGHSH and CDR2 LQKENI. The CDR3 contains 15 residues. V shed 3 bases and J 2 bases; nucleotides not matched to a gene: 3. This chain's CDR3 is CASSPGLAETYEQYF. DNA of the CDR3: TGTGCCAGCTCACCGGGACTAGCGGAGACCTACGAGCAGTACTTC. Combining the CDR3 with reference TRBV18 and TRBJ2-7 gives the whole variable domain NAGVMQNPRHLVRRRGQEARLRCSPMKGHSHVYWYRQLPEEGLKFMVYLQKENIIDESGMPKERFSAEFPKEGPSILRIQQVVRGDSAAYFCASSPGLAETYEQYFGPGTRLTVT.

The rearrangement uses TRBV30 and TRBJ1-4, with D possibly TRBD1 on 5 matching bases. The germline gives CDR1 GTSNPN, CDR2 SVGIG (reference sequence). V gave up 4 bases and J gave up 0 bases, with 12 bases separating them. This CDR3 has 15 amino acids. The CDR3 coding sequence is TGTGCCTGGAAGAACACAGGAGCAACTAATGAAAAACTGTTTTTT. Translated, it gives CAWKNTGATNEKLFF.

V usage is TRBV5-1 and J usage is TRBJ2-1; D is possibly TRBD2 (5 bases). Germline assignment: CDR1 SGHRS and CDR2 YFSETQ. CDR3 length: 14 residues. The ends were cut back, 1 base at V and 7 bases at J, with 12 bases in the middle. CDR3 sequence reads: CASSLWLARNEQFF. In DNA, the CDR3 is TGCGCCAGCAGCTTGTGGCTAGCTCGGAATGAGCAGTTCTTC. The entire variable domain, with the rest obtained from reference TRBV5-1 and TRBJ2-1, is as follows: KAGVTQTPRYLIKTRGQQVTLSCSPISGHRSVSWYQQTPGQGLQFLFEYFSETQRNKGNFPGRFSGRQFSNSRSEMNVSTLELGDSALYLCASSLWLARNEQFFGPGTRLTVL.

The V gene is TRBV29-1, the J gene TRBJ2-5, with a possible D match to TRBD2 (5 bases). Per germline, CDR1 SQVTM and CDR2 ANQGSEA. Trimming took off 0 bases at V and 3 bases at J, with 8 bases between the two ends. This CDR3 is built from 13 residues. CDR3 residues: CSVEEDGKETQYF. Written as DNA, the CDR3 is TGCAGCGTTGAAGAGGACGGGAAAGAGACCCAGTACTTC.

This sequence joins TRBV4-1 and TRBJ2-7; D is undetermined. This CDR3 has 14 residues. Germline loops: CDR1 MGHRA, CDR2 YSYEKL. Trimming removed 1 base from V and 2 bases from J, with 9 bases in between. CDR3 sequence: CASSQARRTYEQYF. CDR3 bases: TGCGCCAGCAGCCAAGCGAGGCGGACCTACGAGCAGTACTTC.

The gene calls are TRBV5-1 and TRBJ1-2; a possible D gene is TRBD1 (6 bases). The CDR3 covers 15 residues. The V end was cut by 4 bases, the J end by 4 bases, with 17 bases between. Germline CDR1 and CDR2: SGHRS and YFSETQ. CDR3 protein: CASSEKRTDFYGYTF. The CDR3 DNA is TGCGCCAGCAGCGAAAAAAGGACAGACTTCTATGGCTACACCTTC.

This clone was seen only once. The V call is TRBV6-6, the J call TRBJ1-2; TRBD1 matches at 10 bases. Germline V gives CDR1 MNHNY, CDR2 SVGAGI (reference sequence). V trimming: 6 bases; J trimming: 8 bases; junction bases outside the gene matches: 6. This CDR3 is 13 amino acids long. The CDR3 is CASSRQGAEGYTF. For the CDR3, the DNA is TGTGCCAGCAGCCGACAGGGGGCTGAAGGCTACACCTTC.

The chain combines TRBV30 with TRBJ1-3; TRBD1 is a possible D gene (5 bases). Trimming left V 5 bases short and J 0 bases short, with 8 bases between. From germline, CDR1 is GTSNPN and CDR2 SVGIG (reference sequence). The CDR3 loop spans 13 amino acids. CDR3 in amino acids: CAWADSSGNTIYF. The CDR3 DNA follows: TGTGCCTGGGCTGACAGCTCTGGAAACACCATATATTTT.

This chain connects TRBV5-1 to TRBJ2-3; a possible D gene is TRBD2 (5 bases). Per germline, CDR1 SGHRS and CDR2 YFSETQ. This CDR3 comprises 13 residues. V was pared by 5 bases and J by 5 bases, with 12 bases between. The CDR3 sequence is CASSRDRGDTQYF. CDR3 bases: TGCGCCAGCAGTCGGGATCGGGGAGATACGCAGTATTTT. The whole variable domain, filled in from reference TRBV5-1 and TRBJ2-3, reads KAGVTQTPRYLIKTRGQQVTLSCSPISGHRSVSWYQQTPGQGLQFLFEYFSETQRNKGNFPGRFSGRQFSNSRSEMNVSTLELGDSALYLCASSRDRGDTQYFGPGTRLTVL.